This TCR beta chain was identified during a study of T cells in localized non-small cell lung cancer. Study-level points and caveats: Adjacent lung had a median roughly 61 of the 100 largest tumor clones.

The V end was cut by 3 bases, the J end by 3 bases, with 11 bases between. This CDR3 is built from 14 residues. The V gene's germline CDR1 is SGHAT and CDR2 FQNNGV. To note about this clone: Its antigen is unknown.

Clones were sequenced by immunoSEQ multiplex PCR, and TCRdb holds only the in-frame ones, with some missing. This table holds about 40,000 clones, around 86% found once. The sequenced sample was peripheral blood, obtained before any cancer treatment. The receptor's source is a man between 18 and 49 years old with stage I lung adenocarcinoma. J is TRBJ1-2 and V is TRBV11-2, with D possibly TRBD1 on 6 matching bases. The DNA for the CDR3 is TGTGCCAGCAGCTTTGACAGGAACTACTATGGCTACACCTTC. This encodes CASSFDRNYYGYTF.